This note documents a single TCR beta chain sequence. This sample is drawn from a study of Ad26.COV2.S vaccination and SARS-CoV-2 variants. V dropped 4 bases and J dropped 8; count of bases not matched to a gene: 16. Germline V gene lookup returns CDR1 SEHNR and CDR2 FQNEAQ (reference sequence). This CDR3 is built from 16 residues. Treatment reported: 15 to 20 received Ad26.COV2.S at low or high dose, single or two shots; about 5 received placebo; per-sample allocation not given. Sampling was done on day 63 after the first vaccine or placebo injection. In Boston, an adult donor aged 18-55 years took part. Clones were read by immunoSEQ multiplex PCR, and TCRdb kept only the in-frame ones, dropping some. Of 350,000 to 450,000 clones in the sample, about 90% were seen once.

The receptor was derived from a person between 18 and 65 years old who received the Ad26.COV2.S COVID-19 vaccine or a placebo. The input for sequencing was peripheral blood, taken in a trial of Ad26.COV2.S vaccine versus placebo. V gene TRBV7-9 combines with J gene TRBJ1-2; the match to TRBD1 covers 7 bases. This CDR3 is CASSSPLAGGQRGYTF. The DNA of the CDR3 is TGTGCCAGCAGCTCTCCCCTTGCAGGGGGACAGAGGGGCTACACCTTC.